The 28 T cell receptor beta chains below come from one sample, sequenced in a study of blood T cell repertoires in COVID-19. Here immunoSEQ multiplex PCR was the method, and the copy in TCRdb shows in-frame clones only, minus some. The top ten clones hold about 3.5% of a sample with roughly 250,000 clones, 70% to 90% of them seen once. What was sequenced was PBMCs or T cells enriched from blood (not recorded which). The receptor source for this set is a woman in her forties with acute COVID-19.

This sequence joins TRBV5-1 and TRBJ2-6, with TRBD2 as a possible D gene (6 bases). The CDR3 length is 15 residues. Germline V gene data show CDR1 as SGHRS and CDR2 as YFSETQ. V shed 4 bases and J shed 0 bases, with 8 bases lying between them. The CDR3 DNA reads TGCGCCAGCAGCGAGGGAGGCTCTGGGGCCAACGTCCTGACTTTC. It yields the protein CASSEGGSGANVLTF.

This chain links TRBV5-1 with TRBJ2-3, with 7 bases matching TRBD1. This CDR3 has 14 amino acids. J was trimmed by 2 bases and V by 4 bases; bases with no gene match: 4. Looked up from germline, CDR1 is SGHRS and CDR2 is YFSETQ. CDR3 in DNA: TGCGCCAGCAGCGCTGGGACAGCCACAGATACGCAGTATTTT. Its protein is CASSAGTATDTQYF. Together with reference TRBV5-1 and TRBJ2-3, the CDR3 gives the full variable domain: KAGVTQTPRYLIKTRGQQVTLSCSPISGHRSVSWYQQTPGQGLQFLFEYFSETQRNKGNFPGRFSGRQFSNSRSEMNVSTLELGDSALYLCASSAGTATDTQYFGPGTRLTVL.

The chain recombines TRBV19 with TRBJ2-1; 9 bases line up with TRBD1. This CDR3 has 16 residues. The germline gives CDR1 LNHDA, CDR2 SQIVND (reference sequence). V was clipped by 5 bases and J by 2 bases; unmatched bases: 7. Written as DNA, the CDR3 is TGTGCCAGTAGTTTTCTACAGGGGGCCCCCTACAATGAGCAGTTCTTC. This gives the protein CASSFLQGAPYNEQFF.

The chain links TRBV6-5 to TRBJ1-5; TRBD1 matches 11 bases. Trimming removed 7 bases from V and 3 bases from J; junction bases left unmatched: 5. Germline loops: CDR1 MNHEY, CDR2 SVGAGI. The CDR3 covers 15 residues. CDR3 DNA sequence: TGTGCCAGCAAGGGGACAGGGGGTTACAATCAGCCCCAGCATTTT. It is translated as CASKGTGGYNQPQHF.

The J gene is TRBJ2-2, the V gene TRBV30; perhaps TRBD2 as D (7 bases). V was shortened by 0 bases and J by 6 bases, with 20 bases between the two germline ends. Germline lookup yields CDR1 GTSNPN and CDR2 SVGIG (reference sequence). The CDR3 extends over 17 amino acids. The CDR3 spells CAWSVGGVGIFAGELFF. The CDR3 region has the DNA TGTGCCTGGAGTGTAGGGGGGGTAGGGATTTTCGCCGGGGAGCTGTTTTTT.

The rearrangement uses TRBV19 and TRBJ2-7; the D gene is possibly TRBD1 (5 bases). The CDR3 consists of 13 residues. V dropped 0 bases and J dropped 2 bases, with 5 bases sitting between them. Germline V gene lookup returns CDR1 LNHDA and CDR2 SQIVND (reference sequence). The CDR3: CASSIDRAYEQYF. CDR3 bases: TGTGCCAGTAGTATAGACAGGGCCTACGAGCAGTACTTC.

The chain employs TRBV7-3 and TRBJ2-1; D gene unclear. V lost 1 base, J lost 10 bases, and 11 bases lay in between. Germline lookup yields CDR1 SGHTA and CDR2 FQGTGA. The CDR3 covers 13 residues. CDR3 sequence (DNA): TGTGCCAGCAGCTTAAGTCTAGAGGAGGAGCAGTTCTTC. It translates to CASSLSLEEEQFF. The whole variable domain, filled in from reference TRBV7-3 and TRBJ2-1, reads GAGVSQTPSNKVTEKGKYVELRCDPISGHTALYWYRQSLGQGPEFLIYFQGTGAADDSGLPNDRFFAVRPEGSVSTLKIQRTERGDSAVYLCASSLSLEEEQFFGPGTRLTVL.

This rearrangement joins TRBV5-4 to TRBJ1-6, with 9 positions matching TRBD1. Germline lookup yields CDR1 SGHNT and CDR2 YYREEE (reference sequence). V dropped 6 bases and J dropped 7; count of bases not matched to a gene: 14. The CDR3 has 17 amino acids. Here the CDR3 reads CASTLLTTGGGNSPLHF. The CDR3 DNA follows: TGTGCCAGCACCCTTTTAACGACAGGGGGTGGGAATTCACCCCTCCACTTT.

The rearrangement uses TRBV2 and TRBJ2-7, with TRBD1 matching over 7 bases. Germline CDR1 reads SNHLY; CDR2 reads FYNNEI. The CDR3 extends over 14 amino acids. Trimming at V came to 4 bases and at J to 6 bases, leaving 9 bases not matched to a gene. CDR3 sequence reads: CASSGDSSRFEQYF. The CDR3 DNA is TGTGCCAGCAGTGGGGACAGTTCCCGTTTCGAGCAGTACTTC.

This rearrangement joins TRBV11-3 to TRBJ1-1; TRBD1 aligns across 9 bases. V dropped 0 bases and J dropped 2; count of bases not matched to a gene: 4. CDR1 is SGHNT and CDR2 is YENEEA in the germline V gene. The CDR3 runs to 16 residues. CDR3 nucleotides: TGTGCCAGCAGCTTAGACGGGACAGGGCGTAACACTGAAGCTTTCTTT. It translates to CASSLDGTGRNTEAFF.

The gene calls are TRBV5-1 and TRBJ2-1; 11 bases line up with TRBD2. Unmatched junction bases numbered 12, after V lost 4 bases and J lost 3 bases. The CDR3 covers 18 residues. Germline V CDR1 and CDR2: SGHRS, YFSETQ. In DNA form, the CDR3 reads TGCGCCAGCAGCACGGGACTAGCGGCTAGAAGGGTCTACAATGAGCAGTTCTTC. It translates to CASSTGLAARRVYNEQFF.

V and J are TRBV5-1 and TRBJ1-1; 7 bases fit TRBD1. CDR1 is SGHRS, CDR2 YFSETQ, per germline. The CDR3 sequence is 14 residues long. J was trimmed by 1 base and V by 4 bases; bases with no gene match: 4. CDR3 nucleotides: TGCGCCAGCAGCGGGGACAGCGCGAACACTGAAGCTTTCTTT. Encoded protein: CASSGDSANTEAFF. Combining the CDR3 with reference TRBV5-1 and TRBJ1-1 gives the whole variable domain KAGVTQTPRYLIKTRGQQVTLSCSPISGHRSVSWYQQTPGQGLQFLFEYFSETQRNKGNFPGRFSGRQFSNSRSEMNVSTLELGDSALYLCASSGDSANTEAFFGQGTRLTVV.

This clone was found a few times. The gene calls are TRBV30 and TRBJ1-3; 7 bases line up with TRBD1. Germline CDR1 is GTSNPN and CDR2 is SVGIG (reference sequence). V shed 3 bases, J shed 5 bases, and the junction held 7 bases outside the gene matches. The CDR3 is 14 amino acids. The chain's CDR3 is CAWSRGQSRNTIYF. The CDR3 coding sequence is TGTGCCTGGAGCAGGGGACAGTCGAGAAACACCATATATTTT.

The chain couples TRBV6-5 to TRBJ1-2, with 10 bases that match TRBD1. The ends lost 6 bases at V and 4 bases at J; junction bases unmatched: 8. This CDR3 spans 15 amino acids. The V gene's germline CDR1 is MNHEY and CDR2 SVGAGI. The CDR3 coding sequence is TGTGCCAGCAGGGCTCAGGACAGGGGGGGCTATGGCTACACCTTC. This encodes CASRAQDRGGYGYTF.

The V call is TRBV5-4, the J call TRBJ1-2, with 7 bases identical to TRBD1. Germline CDR1 is SGHNT and CDR2 is YYREEE (reference sequence). This CDR3 has 17 amino acids. With V trimmed by 2 bases and J by 4 bases, 14 bases remained unmatched. DNA of the CDR3: TGTGCCAGCAGCTTAATAACCGGGACAGCTCTCCTCTATGGCTACACCTTC. Protein product: CASSLITGTALLYGYTF.

This clone has just a few counts. The chain couples TRBV2 to TRBJ1-1; D uncertain. The CDR3 loop spans 14 amino acids. Per germline, CDR1 SNHLY and CDR2 FYNNEI. Trimming removed 1 base at V and 1 base at J, with 7 bases between. CDR3 sequence (DNA): TGTGCCAGCAGTGAAGTTGGGCGGAACACTGAAGCTTTCTTT. Translated: CASSEVGRNTEAFF.

The chain employs TRBV6-5 and TRBJ2-7; the match to TRBD1 covers 7 bases. V trimming: 7 bases; J trimming: 3 bases; junction bases outside the gene matches: 9. The CDR3 has 14 amino acids. Germline V gene data show CDR1 as MNHEY and CDR2 as SVGAGI. The DNA for the CDR3 is TGTGCCAGCAAATTTCACGGACAGGACTACGAGCAGTACTTC. It translates to CASKFHGQDYEQYF.

The chain recombines TRBV27 with TRBJ1-4, with 10 bases matching TRBD1. J was trimmed by 8 bases and V by 2 bases; bases with no gene match: 11. CDR1 and CDR2 from the germline V gene are MNHEY and SMNVEV (reference sequence). The CDR3 loop spans 17 amino acids. The CDR3 nucleotides read TGTGCCAGCAGTTTACGCATTCTAGGGACAGGGGTAGAAAAACTGTTTTTT. Protein: CASSLRILGTGVEKLFF.

The rearrangement joins TRBV3-1 (or the pseudogene TRBV3-2) to TRBJ2-7; 9 bases fit TRBD2. Germline-derived CDR1 and CDR2 are LGHDT and YNNKEL (reference sequence). This CDR3 has 17 residues. The trim removed 3 bases at V and 0 bases at J, leaving 9 bases unmatched. CDR3 in amino acids: CASSQPTSGRPSYEQYF. CDR3 nucleotides: TGTGCCAGCAGCCAGCCCACGAGCGGGAGGCCCTCCTACGAGCAGTACTTC.

The rearrangement uses TRBV9 and TRBJ1-2; TRBD1 matches 7 bases. The V and J ends lost 4 bases and 2 bases, in that order; junction bases with no gene match: 8. This CDR3 has 15 residues. CDR1 is SGDLS and CDR2 is YYNGEE in the germline V gene. The CDR3 loop is CASSISTGTNYGYTF. The CDR3 DNA reads as TGTGCCAGCAGCATCTCGACAGGGACCAACTATGGCTACACCTTC. Using reference TRBV9 and TRBJ1-2 for the parts outside the CDR3, the full variable domain is DSGVTQTPKHLITATGQRVTLRCSPRSGDLSVYWYQQSLDQGLQFLIQYYNGEERAKGNILERFSAQQFPDLHSELNLSSLELGDSALYFCASSISTGTNYGYTFGSGTRLTVV.

The chain joins TRBV6-5 to TRBJ2-5; maybe TRBD1 (6 bases). V gave up 6 bases and J gave up 5 bases, with 13 bases separating them. Germline values: CDR1 MNHEY, CDR2 SVGAGI. This CDR3 is 13 amino acids long. CDR3 nucleotide sequence: TGTGCCAGCAGAGGGGGAGTTTTTGAGACCCAGTACTTC. Amino acids: CASRGGVFETQYF.

CDR3 nucleotide sequence: TGCAGCGTACAGGCTACCGACCACGAGCAGTACTTC. Protein: CSVQATDHEQYF. The rearrangement links TRBV29-1 to TRBJ2-7; D is perhaps TRBD1 (5 bases). This CDR3 spans 12 amino acids. Per the germline V gene, CDR1 is SQVTM and CDR2 is ANQGSEA. V lost 6 bases to trimming and J lost 5 bases, with 14 bases between them.

The chain couples TRBV6-9 to TRBJ2-5, with 10 nucleotides matching TRBD1. Germline V gene data show CDR1 as MNHGY and CDR2 as SVAAGI. With 6 bases clipped from V and 2 bases from J, the junction kept 6 bases outside the gene matches. The CDR3 length is 15 residues. Here the CDR3 DNA reads TGTGCCAGCAGACTGGACAGGGGGGATCAAGAGACCCAGTACTTC. Its protein product is CASRLDRGDQETQYF.

The rearrangement uses TRBV12-3 or TRBV12-4 and TRBJ2-2; D gene unclear. There are 12 residues in the CDR3. V was clipped by 11 bases and J by 4 bases, with 11 bases between them. This CDR3 reads CASLTPTGELFF. DNA for the CDR3: TGTGCCTCACTAACCCCCACCGGGGAGCTGTTTTTT.

The chain employs TRBV7-6 and TRBJ2-2, with TRBD1 identical over 8 bases. The J segment lost 6 bases and the V segment lost 6 bases, leaving 9 bases of the junction unmatched. The germline CDR1 and CDR2 sequences are SGHVS and FNYEAQ. This CDR3 spans 15 amino acids. CDR3 residues: CASRPDRGSAGELFF. In nucleotides, the CDR3 is TGTGCCAGCAGACCAGACAGGGGCTCGGCCGGGGAGCTGTTTTTT.

Details on this clone: Distinct nucleotide sequences in the sample also encode this CDR3. The V gene is TRBV12-3 or TRBV12-4, the J gene TRBJ1-2; D perhaps matches TRBD1 (6 bases). V was shortened by 1 base and J by 4 bases, with 7 bases between the two germline ends. The CDR3 sequence is 13 residues long. CDR3 DNA sequence: TGTGCCAGCAGTTTAGGACAGGTCTATGGCTACACCTTC. Amino acid sequence: CASSLGQVYGYTF.

The gene calls are TRBV4-1 and TRBJ2-7, with TRBD1 as a possible D gene (6 bases). Looked up from germline, CDR1 is MGHRA and CDR2 is YSYEKL. Trimming shortened V by 2 bases and J by 2 bases, and 22 bases separated the two germline ends. This CDR3 has 18 residues. CDR3 coding DNA: TGCGCCAGCAGCCAACAAAATTCCCCCGGGACAAAAGCCTACGAGCAGTACTTC. It encodes CASSQQNSPGTKAYEQYF.

The chain's CDR3 is CASSLAGGVTGELFF. The CDR3 bases are TGTGCCAGCAGCTTGGCGGGAGGGGTCACCGGGGAGCTGTTTTTT. The chain couples TRBV5-4 to TRBJ2-2; 8 nucleotides match TRBD2. Germline V lookup: CDR1 SGHNT, CDR2 YYREEE (reference sequence). This CDR3 contains 15 residues. Germline trimming cut 0 bases from V and 4 bases from J; bases unmatched to any gene: 2.